The 20 T cell receptor beta chains presented below share a single source sample, sequenced in a study of glioma-infiltrating T cells after dendritic cell vaccination. Assay used: immunoSEQ multiplex PCR; TCRdb lists only in-frame clones, some missing. Here the sample spans around 96,000 clones, around 80% being singletons. The sequencing used blood, collected before dendritic cell vaccination. The source of these receptors is a human donor with glioblastoma.

This clone showed up just once. The chain has TRBV23-1 and TRBJ1-1; D may be TRBD1 (5 bases). TRBV23-1 is marked as an open reading frame, function uncertain. Trimming pared 4 bases from V and 0 bases from J, leaving 21 bases between. The CDR3 contains 18 residues. CDR3 bases: TGCGCCAGCAGTCCCCAATCGGACCCGACAGTCATGAACACTGAAGCTTTCTTT. Its protein is CASSPQSDPTVMNTEAFF.

Note on this clone: The identical CDR3 is also encoded by other nucleotide sequences in the sample. The chain employs TRBV30 and TRBJ1-6; D may be TRBD1 (6 bases). The V end lost 4 bases, the J end lost 7 bases, and 8 bases lay between the germline ends. The CDR3 consists of 12 residues. Germline V gene sequence: CDR1 GTSNPN, CDR2 SVGIG (reference sequence). CDR3 loop: CAWNRDNSPLHF. The DNA of the CDR3 is TGTGCCTGGAACAGGGACAATTCACCCCTCCACTTT.

This chain joins TRBV27 and TRBJ2-1; TRBD2 matches at 12 bases. The CDR3 is 16 residues long. In germline, CDR1 is MNHEY, CDR2 SMNVEV (reference sequence). J lost 6 bases, V lost 8 bases, and 11 bases had no gene match. Here the CDR3 reads CASRHQTSGGPNEQFF. The CDR3 DNA sequence: TGTGCCAGCCGACATCAGACTAGCGGGGGACCCAATGAGCAGTTCTTC.

This chain joins TRBV5-1 and TRBJ2-3; D unclear. Trimming stripped 5 bases from V and 5 bases from J, with 18 bases between. The length of the CDR3 is 15 residues. Germline assignment: CDR1 SGHRS and CDR2 YFSETQ. For the CDR3, the DNA is TGCGCCAGCAGGATCTGGGCCGTAGAAGGAGATACGCAGTATTTT. Residues: CASRIWAVEGDTQYF.

The chain uses TRBV5-1 and TRBJ1-2, with 7 bases lining up with TRBD1. Per the germline V gene, CDR1 is SGHRS and CDR2 is YFSETQ. Losses at the gene ends were 5 bases for V and 5 bases for J; bases not matched to a gene: 6. The CDR3 spans 13 residues. The CDR3 region has the DNA TGCGCCAGCAGTTTAGGGACAGAATATGGCTACACCTTC. Encoded protein: CASSLGTEYGYTF.

This clone was seen a handful of times. This chain uses TRBV12-5 with TRBJ2-5; possible D gene TRBD2, 5 bases. V was shortened by 6 bases and J by 4 bases, with 12 bases between the two germline ends. This CDR3 is 13 amino acids long. Germline CDR1 reads LGHNT; CDR2 reads FRNRAP. The CDR3 region is CASGGVGRETQYF. The DNA of the CDR3 is TGTGCTAGTGGCGGGGTTGGGCGAGAGACCCAGTACTTC.

CDR3 nucleotide sequence: TGCGCCAGCAGTGGCCTCGGCCGGGGTGAGCAGTTCTTC. Translation gives CASSGLGRGEQFF. The chain recombines TRBV10-1 with TRBJ2-1; D is perhaps TRBD2 (5 bases). The germline V gene encodes CDR1 WNHNN and CDR2 SYGVQD (reference sequence). CDR3 size: 13 residues. Trimming left V 4 bases short and J 9 bases short, with 13 bases between.

The chain joins TRBV7-8 to TRBJ2-1; no firm D call. This CDR3 is 14 amino acids long. Germline CDR1 is SGHVS and CDR2 is FQNEAQ. Trimming left V 5 bases short and J 8 bases short, with 16 bases between. The CDR3 nucleotides are TGTGCCAGCAGCCGATGGGCCGGTACGGATGAGCAGTTCTTC. Translating it yields CASSRWAGTDEQFF. Full variable domain (rest looked up from reference TRBV7-8 and TRBJ2-1): GAGVSQSPRYKVAKRGQDVALRCDPISGHVSLFWYQQALGQGPEFLTYFQNEAQLDKSGLPSDRFFAERPEGSVSTLKIQRTQQEDSAVYLCASSRWAGTDEQFFGPGTRLTVL.

This clone was seen a single time. This chain connects TRBV18 to TRBJ1-2; 9 bases are a match to TRBD1. CDR1 KGHSH and CDR2 LQKENI come from the germline V gene. Trimming at V came to 0 bases and at J to 8 bases, leaving 13 bases not matched to a gene. The CDR3 loop spans 17 amino acids. CDR3 in amino acids: CASSPPHGTGTLSGYTF. CDR3 coding DNA: TGTGCCAGCTCACCACCCCACGGGACAGGGACGTTGAGCGGCTACACCTTC.

There are a few counts of this clone. The chain uses TRBV19 and TRBJ1-6; the D is unclear. V was shortened by 7 bases and J by 7 bases, with 14 bases between the two germline ends. The length of the CDR3 is 14 residues. Looked up from germline, CDR1 is LNHDA and CDR2 is SQIVND (reference sequence). The CDR3 loop is CASNRGLENSPLHF. For the CDR3, the DNA is TGTGCCAGTAATCGGGGATTAGAGAATTCACCCCTCCACTTT.

This clone was picked up a small number of times. The chain carries TRBV5-1 and TRBJ1-5; D might be TRBD1 (6 bases). Germline CDR1 and CDR2: SGHRS and YFSETQ. This CDR3 has 14 residues. V lost 4 bases to trimming and J lost 6 bases, with 14 bases between them. CDR3: CASSPGDGSQPQHF. The CDR3 DNA follows: TGCGCCAGCAGCCCAGGGGATGGAAGTCAGCCCCAGCATTTT.

This clone was counted a few times. The chain couples TRBV7-9 to TRBJ2-1; 10 bases line up with TRBD2. Unmatched junction bases numbered 13, after V lost 6 bases and J lost 8 bases. The CDR3 runs to 16 residues. CDR1 SEHNR and CDR2 FQNEAQ come from the germline V gene (reference sequence). The CDR3 here is CASRPLAGVSSDEQFF. The CDR3 DNA reads as TGTGCCAGCAGACCCCTAGCGGGAGTTAGTAGCGATGAGCAGTTCTTC.

V and J are TRBV10-1 and TRBJ2-7; D is undetermined. Per germline, CDR1 WNHNN and CDR2 SYGVQD (reference sequence). Trimming took off 2 bases at V and 6 bases at J, with 8 bases between the two ends. CDR3 size: 12 residues. CDR3 region: CASSERGGEQYF. CDR3 DNA: TGCGCCAGCAGTGAGCGCGGCGGCGAGCAGTACTTC.

The chain is built from TRBV5-1 and TRBJ2-1, with TRBD1 as a possible D gene (5 bases). Per the germline V gene, CDR1 is SGHRS and CDR2 is YFSETQ. This CDR3 has 14 residues. Trimming removed 0 bases at V and 6 bases at J, with 10 bases between. CDR3: CASSLDQGRNEQFF. In DNA form, the CDR3 reads TGCGCCAGCAGCTTGGATCAGGGTCGCAATGAGCAGTTCTTC.

The chain combines TRBV6-1 with TRBJ2-1, with D unclear. CDR3 length: 13 residues. Trimming pared 8 bases from V and 4 bases from J, leaving 12 bases between. Germline CDR1 is MNHNS and CDR2 is SASEGT. The CDR3: CASSLELYNEQFF. The CDR3 coding sequence is TGTGCCAGCTCTCTAGAGCTTTACAATGAGCAGTTCTTC.

The gene calls are TRBV27 and TRBJ2-7; 9 bases agree with TRBD1. This CDR3 is 14 amino acids long. The germline CDR1 and CDR2 sequences are MNHEY and SMNVEV (reference sequence). The ends lost 6 bases at V and 4 bases at J; junction bases unmatched: 7. The CDR3 DNA reads as TGTGCCAGCAGCTTCGGGACAGGGTGGTACGAGCAGTACTTC. This translates into CASSFGTGWYEQYF.

The chain recombines TRBV7-9 with TRBJ2-1; the match to TRBD2 covers 11 bases. Looked up from germline, CDR1 is SEHNR and CDR2 is FQNEAQ (reference sequence). V dropped 4 bases and J dropped 4; count of bases not matched to a gene: 3. The CDR3 totals 15 residues. The CDR3 here is CASSSGTSGYNEQFF. The DNA of the CDR3 is TGTGCCAGCAGCTCCGGGACTAGCGGTTACAATGAGCAGTTCTTC. Full variable domain (outside the CDR3, taken from reference TRBV7-9 and TRBJ2-1): DTGVSQNPRHKITKRGQNVTFRCDPISEHNRLYWYRQTLGQGPEFLTYFQNEAQLEKSRLLSDRFSAERPKGSFSTLEIQRTEQGDSAMYLCASSSGTSGYNEQFFGPGTRLTVL.

The rearrangement joins TRBV29-1 to TRBJ2-7, with no clear D. The CDR3 has 15 amino acids. Germline CDR1 SQVTM, CDR2 ANQGSEA. The CDR3 sequence is CRVTRRRSPTYEQYF. The CDR3 DNA follows: TGCAGAGTCACCCGAAGACGGAGCCCCACCTACGAGCAGTACTTC.

The chain is built from TRBV10-2 and TRBJ2-7; 9 nucleotides agree with TRBD2. This CDR3 contains 15 residues. The J segment lost 3 bases and the V segment lost 4 bases, leaving 7 bases of the junction unmatched. Germline-derived CDR1 and CDR2 are WSHSY and SAAADI. This chain's CDR3 is CASSVLAGVVYEQYF. The CDR3 DNA is TGCGCCAGCAGTGTGTTAGCGGGAGTGGTCTACGAGCAGTACTTC.

The V call is TRBV7-8, the J call TRBJ2-7; D is unclear. CDR3 length: 14 residues. The ends were cut back, 7 bases at V and 0 bases at J, with 13 bases in the middle. Germline-derived CDR1 and CDR2 are SGHVS and FQNEAQ. The CDR3 nucleotides read TGTGCCAGCATGCGGATTCTGGGCTCCTACGAGCAGTACTTC. Translated, it gives CASMRILGSYEQYF.